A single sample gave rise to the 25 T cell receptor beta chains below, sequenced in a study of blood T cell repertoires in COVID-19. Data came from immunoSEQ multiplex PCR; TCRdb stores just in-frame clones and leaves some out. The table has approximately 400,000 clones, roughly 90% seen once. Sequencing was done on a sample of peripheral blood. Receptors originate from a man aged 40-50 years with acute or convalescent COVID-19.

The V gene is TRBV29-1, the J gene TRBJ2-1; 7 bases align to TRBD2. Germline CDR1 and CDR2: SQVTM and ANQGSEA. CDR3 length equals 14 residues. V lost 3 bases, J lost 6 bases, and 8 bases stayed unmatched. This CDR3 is CSVDGTREVNEQFF. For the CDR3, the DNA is TGCAGCGTTGACGGGACCCGGGAGGTCAATGAGCAGTTCTTC.

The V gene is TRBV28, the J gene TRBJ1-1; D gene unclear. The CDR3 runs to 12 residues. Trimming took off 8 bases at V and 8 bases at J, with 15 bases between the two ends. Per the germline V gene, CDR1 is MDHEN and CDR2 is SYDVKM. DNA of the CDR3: TGTGCCAGCGAATGGTCCCCAGGCGAAGCTTTCTTT. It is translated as CASEWSPGEAFF.

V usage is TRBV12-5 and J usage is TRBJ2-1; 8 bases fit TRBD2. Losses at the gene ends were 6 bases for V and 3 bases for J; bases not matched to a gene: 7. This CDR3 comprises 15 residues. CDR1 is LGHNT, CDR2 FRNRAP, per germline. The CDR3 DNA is TGTGCTAGTGGCAATCGGGGGGGAAACTACAATGAGCAGTTCTTC. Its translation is CASGNRGGNYNEQFF.

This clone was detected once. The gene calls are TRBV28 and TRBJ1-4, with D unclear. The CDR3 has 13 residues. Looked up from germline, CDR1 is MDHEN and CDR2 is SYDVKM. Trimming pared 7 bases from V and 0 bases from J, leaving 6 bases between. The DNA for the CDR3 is TGTGCCAGCAAGACTGCAACTAATGAAAAACTGTTTTTT. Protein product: CASKTATNEKLFF.

The CDR3 sequence: CASSIGGSATEAFF. DNA of the CDR3: TGTGCCAGTAGTATTGGGGGGTCGGCCACTGAAGCTTTCTTT. The V and J genes are TRBV19 and TRBJ1-1; D is possibly TRBD1 (5 bases). CDR3 length equals 14 residues. The V end lost 3 bases, the J end lost 4 bases, and 12 bases lay between the germline ends. Per germline, CDR1 LNHDA and CDR2 SQIVND (reference sequence).

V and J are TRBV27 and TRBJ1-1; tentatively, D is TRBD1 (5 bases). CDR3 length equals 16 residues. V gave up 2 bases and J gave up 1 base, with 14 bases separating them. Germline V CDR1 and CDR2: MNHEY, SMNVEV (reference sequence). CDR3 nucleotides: TGTGCCAGCAGTTTAAGGCGGGGACGTCGGAACACTGAAGCTTTCTTT. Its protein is CASSLRRGRRNTEAFF.

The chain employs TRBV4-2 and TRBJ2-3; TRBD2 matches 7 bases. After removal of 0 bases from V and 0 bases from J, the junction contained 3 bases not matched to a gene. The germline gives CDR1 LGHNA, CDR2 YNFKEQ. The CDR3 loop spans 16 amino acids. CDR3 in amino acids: CASSQEASGSTDTQYF. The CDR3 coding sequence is TGTGCCAGCAGCCAAGAGGCTAGCGGTAGCACAGATACGCAGTATTTT.

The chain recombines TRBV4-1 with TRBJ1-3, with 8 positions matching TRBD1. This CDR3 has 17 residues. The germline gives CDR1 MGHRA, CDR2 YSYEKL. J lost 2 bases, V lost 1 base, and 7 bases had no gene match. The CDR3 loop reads CASSQVLARGPGNTIYF. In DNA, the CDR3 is TGCGCCAGCAGCCAAGTATTAGCCAGGGGGCCTGGAAACACCATATATTTT.

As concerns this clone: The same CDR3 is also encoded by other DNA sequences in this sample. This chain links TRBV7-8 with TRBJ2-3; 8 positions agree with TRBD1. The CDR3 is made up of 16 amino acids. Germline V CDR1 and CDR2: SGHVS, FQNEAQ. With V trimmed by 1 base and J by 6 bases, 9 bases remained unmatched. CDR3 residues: CASSLVAGGATDTQYF. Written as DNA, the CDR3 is TGTGCCAGCAGCTTAGTAGCAGGGGGCGCAACCGATACGCAGTATTTT.

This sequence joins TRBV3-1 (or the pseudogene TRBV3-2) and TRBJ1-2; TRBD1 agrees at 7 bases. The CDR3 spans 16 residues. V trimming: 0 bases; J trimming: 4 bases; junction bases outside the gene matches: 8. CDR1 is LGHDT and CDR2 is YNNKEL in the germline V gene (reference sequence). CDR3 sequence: CASSQDALTGAYGYTF. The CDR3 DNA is TGTGCCAGCAGCCAAGATGCGCTTACAGGGGCCTATGGCTACACCTTC.

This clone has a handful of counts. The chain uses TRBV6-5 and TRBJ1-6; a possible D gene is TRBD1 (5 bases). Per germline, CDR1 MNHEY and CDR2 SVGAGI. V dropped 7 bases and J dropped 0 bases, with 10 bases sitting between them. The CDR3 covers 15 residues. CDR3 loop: CASMGTSSYNSPLHF. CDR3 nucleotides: TGTGCCAGCATGGGGACTAGCTCCTATAATTCACCCCTCCACTTT.

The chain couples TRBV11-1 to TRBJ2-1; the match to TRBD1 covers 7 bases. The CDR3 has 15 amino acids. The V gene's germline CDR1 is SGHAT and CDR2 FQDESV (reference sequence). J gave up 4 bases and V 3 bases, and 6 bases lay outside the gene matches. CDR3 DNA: TGTGCCAGCAGCTTCTCGGGGACAGAGTACAATGAGCAGTTCTTC. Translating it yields CASSFSGTEYNEQFF.

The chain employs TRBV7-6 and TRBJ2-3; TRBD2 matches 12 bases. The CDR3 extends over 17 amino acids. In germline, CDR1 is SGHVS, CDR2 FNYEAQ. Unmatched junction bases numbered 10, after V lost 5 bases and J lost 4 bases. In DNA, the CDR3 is TGTGCCAGCAGCACCCCTAGCGGGGGGGCCGTGGCAGATACGCAGTATTTT. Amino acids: CASSTPSGGAVADTQYF.

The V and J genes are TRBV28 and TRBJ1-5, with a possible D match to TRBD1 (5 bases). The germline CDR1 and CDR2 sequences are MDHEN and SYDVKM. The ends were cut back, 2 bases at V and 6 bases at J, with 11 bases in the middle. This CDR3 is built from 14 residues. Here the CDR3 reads CASSLHGGGQPQHF. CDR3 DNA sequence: TGTGCCAGCAGTTTACATGGGGGGGGTCAGCCCCAGCATTTT.

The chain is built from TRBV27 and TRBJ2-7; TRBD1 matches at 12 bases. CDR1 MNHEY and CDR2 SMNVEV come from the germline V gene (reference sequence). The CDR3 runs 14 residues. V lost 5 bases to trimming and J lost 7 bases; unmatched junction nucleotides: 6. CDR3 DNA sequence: TGTGCCAGCAGTGGGACAGGGGGCTTCCGTGAGCAGTACTTC. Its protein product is CASSGTGGFREQYF.

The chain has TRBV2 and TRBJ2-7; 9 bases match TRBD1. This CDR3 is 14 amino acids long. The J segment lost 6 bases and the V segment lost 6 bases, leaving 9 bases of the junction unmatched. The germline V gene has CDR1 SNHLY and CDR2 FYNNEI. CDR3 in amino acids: CASRTGQGLSEQYF. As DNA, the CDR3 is TGTGCCAGCAGAACGGGACAGGGACTAAGCGAGCAGTACTTC.

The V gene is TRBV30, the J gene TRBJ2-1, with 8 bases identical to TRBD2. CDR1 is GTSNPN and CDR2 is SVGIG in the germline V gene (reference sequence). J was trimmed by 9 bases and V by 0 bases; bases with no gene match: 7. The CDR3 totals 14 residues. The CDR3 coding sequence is TGTGCCTGGAGTGTAAGCAGCGGGAGTAGTGAGCAGTTCTTC. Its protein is CAWSVSSGSSEQFF.

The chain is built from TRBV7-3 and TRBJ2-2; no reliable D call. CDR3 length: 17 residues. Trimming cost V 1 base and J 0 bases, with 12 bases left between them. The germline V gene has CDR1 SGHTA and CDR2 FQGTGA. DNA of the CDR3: TGTGCCAGCAGCTTAAGGGCCACGGTTGCGAACACCGGGGAGCTGTTTTTT. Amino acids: CASSLRATVANTGELFF.

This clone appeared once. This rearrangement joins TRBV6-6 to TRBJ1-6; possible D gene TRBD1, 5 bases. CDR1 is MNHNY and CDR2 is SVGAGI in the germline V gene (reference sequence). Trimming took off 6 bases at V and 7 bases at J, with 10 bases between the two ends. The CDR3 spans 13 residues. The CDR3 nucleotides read TGTGCCAGCAGCGTCAGGGAAAATTCACCCCTCCACTTT. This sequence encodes CASSVRENSPLHF.

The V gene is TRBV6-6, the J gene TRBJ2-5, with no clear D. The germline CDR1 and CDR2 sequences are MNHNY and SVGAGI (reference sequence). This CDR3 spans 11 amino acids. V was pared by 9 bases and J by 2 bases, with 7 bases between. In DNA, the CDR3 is TGTGCCAGTACTGAGCAAGAGACCCAGTACTTC. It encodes CASTEQETQYF.

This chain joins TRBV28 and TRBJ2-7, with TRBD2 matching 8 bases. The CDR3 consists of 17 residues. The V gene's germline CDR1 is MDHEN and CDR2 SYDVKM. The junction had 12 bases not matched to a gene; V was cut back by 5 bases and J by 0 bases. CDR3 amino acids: CASSPPMRAGDSYEQYF. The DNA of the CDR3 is TGTGCCAGCAGTCCCCCCATGAGAGCGGGGGACTCCTACGAGCAGTACTTC.

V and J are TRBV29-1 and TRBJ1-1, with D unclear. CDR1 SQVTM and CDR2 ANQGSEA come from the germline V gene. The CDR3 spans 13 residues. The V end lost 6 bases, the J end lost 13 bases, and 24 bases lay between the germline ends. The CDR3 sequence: CSVELRDVLRGFF. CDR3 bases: TGCAGCGTCGAGTTACGGGATGTCCTCCGGGGTTTCTTT.

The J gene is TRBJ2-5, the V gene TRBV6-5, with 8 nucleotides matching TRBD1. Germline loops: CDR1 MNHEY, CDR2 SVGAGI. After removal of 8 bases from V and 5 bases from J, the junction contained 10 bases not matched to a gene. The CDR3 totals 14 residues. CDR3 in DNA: TGTGCCAGCCAGGGGGCAGGGAGGCGGGAGACCCAGTACTTC. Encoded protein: CASQGAGRRETQYF.

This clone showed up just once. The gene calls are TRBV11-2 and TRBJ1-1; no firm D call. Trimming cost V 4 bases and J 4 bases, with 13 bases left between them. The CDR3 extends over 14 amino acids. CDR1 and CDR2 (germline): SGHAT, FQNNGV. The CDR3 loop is CASSSTAVSTEAFF. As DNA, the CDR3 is TGTGCCAGCAGCTCGACCGCGGTGAGCACTGAAGCTTTCTTT.

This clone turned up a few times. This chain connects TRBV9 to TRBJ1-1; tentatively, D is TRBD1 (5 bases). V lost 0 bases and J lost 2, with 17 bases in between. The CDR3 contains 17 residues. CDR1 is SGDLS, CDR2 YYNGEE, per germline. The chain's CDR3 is CASSVGGQTGVNTEAFF. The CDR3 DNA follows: TGTGCCAGCAGCGTAGGAGGACAAACGGGGGTCAACACTGAAGCTTTCTTT.